The 15 T cell receptor beta chains below come from one sample, sequenced in a study of radiation and T cells in renal cell carcinoma. Sequenced by immunoSEQ multiplex PCR; TCRdb stores in-frame clones only, minus some. The data contain 15,000 to 20,000 clones, 55% to 75% of them singletons. Treatment denoted: treatment-naive control, cytoreductive nephrectomy. Sample: tumor tissue, taken from a patient whose treatment was nephrectomy without radiotherapy. These receptors were obtained from a man aged 35 to 55 with renal cell carcinoma.

The chain is built from TRBV11-2 and TRBJ2-2; 10 bases agree with TRBD1. After removal of 4 bases from V and 8 bases from J, the junction contained 7 bases not matched to a gene. Germline V CDR1 and CDR2: SGHAT, FQNNGV. The CDR3 has 15 amino acids. The DNA of the CDR3 is TGTGCCAGCAGCTCCCGGGACAGGGGTAGGGGGGAGCTGTTTTTT. It specifies CASSSRDRGRGELFF.

V gene TRBV19 combines with J gene TRBJ2-3, with a weak D call TRBD1 (6 bases). Germline V lookup: CDR1 LNHDA, CDR2 SQIVND (reference sequence). This CDR3 spans 17 amino acids. V shed 7 bases and J shed 1 base, with 21 bases lying between them. Here the CDR3 DNA reads TGTGCCAGTACACAGGGCCTACCAACTAGGGGCACAGATACGCAGTATTTT. It yields the protein CASTQGLPTRGTDTQYF.

The chain has TRBV7-9 and TRBJ1-2, with D possibly TRBD1 on 5 matching bases. There are 12 residues in the CDR3. Germline CDR1 and CDR2: SEHNR and FQNEAQ (reference sequence). The germline V and J ends were trimmed by 4 bases and 8 bases, with 11 bases remaining between them. The CDR3 DNA reads TGTGCCAGCAGCTACCGGGACTGGGGCTACACCTTC. Translation: CASSYRDWGYTF. Full variable domain (outside the CDR3, taken from reference TRBV7-9 and TRBJ1-2): DTGVSQNPRHKITKRGQNVTFRCDPISEHNRLYWYRQTLGQGPEFLTYFQNEAQLEKSRLLSDRFSAERPKGSFSTLEIQRTEQGDSAMYLCASSYRDWGYTFGSGTRLTVV.

The CDR3 DNA is TGTGCCATCAGGACAGGGCCTCAAGAGACCCAGTACTTC. Amino acids: CAIRTGPQETQYF. This chain links TRBV10-3 with TRBJ2-5; 7 bases line up with TRBD1. CDR1 and CDR2 from the germline V gene are ENHRY and SYGVKD. The CDR3 is 13 amino acids. Losses at the gene ends were 6 bases for V and 2 bases for J; bases not matched to a gene: 3.

The V call is TRBV19, the J call TRBJ1-2; the match to TRBD1 covers 12 bases. The CDR3 totals 13 residues. Germline V gene sequence: CDR1 LNHDA, CDR2 SQIVND (reference sequence). V lost 8 bases to trimming and J lost 2 bases; unmatched junction nucleotides: 0. CDR3 nucleotide sequence: TGTGCCAGTGGGACAGGGGGCAACTATGGCTACACCTTC. Translated: CASGTGGNYGYTF.

This rearrangement joins TRBV28 to TRBJ1-2; 9 bases match TRBD1. The V and J ends lost 5 bases and 9 bases, in that order; junction bases with no gene match: 13. Germline V gene sequence: CDR1 MDHEN, CDR2 SYDVKM. This CDR3 spans 15 amino acids. This CDR3 reads CASSRTGTGILSYTF. The CDR3 DNA is TGTGCCAGCAGTCGTACCGGGACAGGGATTTTAAGCTACACCTTC.

V and J are TRBV5-5 and TRBJ2-1, with 7 bases matching TRBD2. The J segment lost 7 bases and the V segment lost 4 bases, leaving 23 bases of the junction unmatched. CDR1 is SGHKS, CDR2 YYEKEE, per germline (reference sequence). The CDR3 contains 19 residues. CDR3 in DNA: TGTGCCAGCAGCCAAGAAATTATGTTCGCGGGGGACCCTGGTAATGAGCAGTTCTTC. Encoded protein: CASSQEIMFAGDPGNEQFF.

This clone was seen more than once but under ten times. J is TRBJ1-2 and V is TRBV23-1; D is unresolved. TRBV23-1 carries the ORF label, with uncertain function. The CDR3 is made up of 14 amino acids. V gave up 4 bases and J gave up 0 bases, with 9 bases separating them. The CDR3 DNA sequence: TGCGCCAGCAGTCCCCTATATTCTAACTATGGCTACACCTTC. Translated: CASSPLYSNYGYTF.

In its sample, this clone was seen a few times. V gene TRBV7-3 combines with J gene TRBJ2-1; TRBD1 aligns across 7 bases. The CDR3 loop spans 15 amino acids. Trimming removed 4 bases from V and 9 bases from J; junction bases left unmatched: 12. CDR1 and CDR2 (germline): SGHTA, FQGTGA. The chain's CDR3 is CASSSQGIRTSEQFF. As DNA, the CDR3 is TGTGCCAGCAGCTCACAGGGGATTCGGACAAGTGAGCAGTTCTTC.

The V call is TRBV28, the J call TRBJ1-5, with unresolved D. This CDR3 has 14 amino acids. V was cut by 5 bases and J by 1 base, with 9 bases left in between. Looked up from germline, CDR1 is MDHEN and CDR2 is SYDVKM. In nucleotides, the CDR3 is TGTGCCAGCAGTCCCTTCGCGAGCAATCAGCCCCAGCATTTT. Translating it yields CASSPFASNQPQHF.

This clone has a single count. In DNA form, the CDR3 reads TGTGCCAGCAGTTACTCGAACAATGGCTACACCTTC. Translating gives CASSYSNNGYTF. The chain joins TRBV6-6 to TRBJ1-2; the D is unclear. Germline V gene data show CDR1 as MNHNY and CDR2 as SVGAGI (reference sequence). V shed 0 bases and J shed 6 bases, with 5 bases lying between them. This CDR3 spans 12 amino acids.

This clone was counted a few times. This CDR3 is CASSSRQELYEQYF. CDR3 in DNA: TGTGCCAGCAGTTCCCGACAGGAGCTGTACGAGCAGTACTTC. The chain couples TRBV6-6 to TRBJ2-7; D may be TRBD1 (6 bases). The CDR3 totals 14 residues. Germline loops: CDR1 MNHNY, CDR2 SVGAGI (reference sequence). With 4 bases removed from V and 4 bases from J, the gap between germline ends came to 14 bases.

This clone was picked up one time. This chain connects TRBV6-1 to TRBJ2-7; D is undetermined. The CDR3 totals 10 residues. V was pared by 3 bases and J by 4 bases, with 1 base between. Germline V gene lookup returns CDR1 MNHNS and CDR2 SASEGT. CDR3 amino acids: CASSDYEQYF. In DNA form, the CDR3 reads TGTGCCAGCAGTGATTACGAGCAGTACTTC.

The rearrangement uses TRBV28 and TRBJ1-2, with D perhaps TRBD1 (5 bases). Germline V gene data show CDR1 as MDHEN and CDR2 as SYDVKM. This CDR3 has 15 amino acids. The V and J ends lost 5 bases and 4 bases respectively, with 17 bases between them. This chain's CDR3 is CASSTTGANAYGYTF. For the CDR3, the DNA is TGTGCCAGCAGTACTACCGGGGCCAACGCCTATGGCTACACCTTC.

The V gene is TRBV19, the J gene TRBJ2-3; 7 bases fit TRBD1. This CDR3 comprises 16 residues. Losses at the gene ends were 7 bases for V and 4 bases for J; bases not matched to a gene: 14. Germline CDR1 LNHDA, CDR2 SQIVND (reference sequence). The CDR3 sequence is CASKGSLTGMADTQYF. For the CDR3, the DNA is TGTGCCAGTAAGGGTTCGCTGACAGGGATGGCAGATACGCAGTATTTT. Full variable domain (remainder filled in from reference TRBV19 and TRBJ2-3): DGGITQSPKYLFRKEGQNVTLSCEQNLNHDAMYWYRQDPGQGLRLIYYSQIVNDFQKGDIAEGYSVSREKKESFPLTVTSAQKNPTAFYLCASKGSLTGMADTQYFGPGTRLTVL.